This T cell receptor beta chain was sequenced in a study of Tregs in tolerant kidney transplant recipients. Study information: Sorted recipient Tregs were expanded on donor B cells with IL-2, restimulated day 11. Sorting after B cell culture yielded CD25+CD127- and 4-1BB+CD40L- CD4+ cells.

The CDR3 runs to 13 residues. Germline CDR1 SGHVS, CDR2 FNYEAQ. With 5 bases clipped from V and 7 bases from J, the junction kept 7 bases outside the gene matches. A word on this clone: The antigen is unknown.

Profiled with immunoSEQ multiplex PCR; TCRdb holds only in-frame clones, not every one. There are under 14,000 clones in the sample; more than 75% occur only once, and roughly 6% lies in the top ten. This receptor was obtained from a human patient who received a combined kidney and bone marrow transplant. The chain carries TRBV7-6 and TRBJ1-2, with 7 bases identical to TRBD1. Material: Tregs from blood cultured with allogeneic cells, obtained before the transplant. The CDR3 nucleotides read TGTGCCAGCAGCCCCGACAGGGTGGGTGGCTACACCTTC. This encodes CASSPDRVGGYTF.